The rows below give T cell receptor beta chains drawn from one sample of a study of blood T cell repertoires in COVID-19. Profiling relied on immunoSEQ multiplex PCR, and the TCRdb table lists in-frame clones only, not all of them. Counted here are a few hundred thousand clones, about 86% occurring once; the ten biggest clones make up around 4.4%. The material sequenced was PBMCs or T cells enriched from blood (not recorded which). The receptors stem from a middle-aged woman with acute COVID-19. Both conserved end residues are part of each CDR3. Each record gives: J gene, V gene, D gene, CDR3 DNA, CDR3 protein. D genes are given only for firm matches.

TRBJ2-3	TRBV12-5	NA	TGTGCTAGTGGTTTCTTAGGCACAGATACGCAGTATTTT	CASGFLGTDTQYF
TRBJ2-3	TRBV29-1	TRBD2	TGCAGCGTTGAAGGGGCTAGCGGGATACGCACAGATACGCAGTATTTT	CSVEGASGIRTDTQYF
TRBJ1-1	TRBV25-1	TRBD1	TGTGCCACGGACAGGGCGAACACTGAAGCTTTCTTT	CATDRANTEAFF
TRBJ1-1	TRBV2	NA	TGTGCCAGCAGTGAACTTCGCCAGTTGAACACTGAAGCTTTCTTT	CASSELRQLNTEAFF
TRBJ2-2	TRBV18	TRBD1	TGTGCCAGCTCACCGGGGACAGGAAACACCGGGGAGCTGTTTTTT	CASSPGTGNTGELFF
TRBJ2-5	TRBV5-8	TRBD1	TGTGCCAGCAGCCGGGGACAGGATTTTCAAGAGACCCAGTACTTC	CASSRGQDFQETQYF
TRBJ2-1	TRBV25-1	TRBD2	TGTGCCAGCAGTGAACAGGTACTAGCGGCCCCGGGAAGAAATGAGCAGTTCTTC	CASSEQVLAAPGRNEQFF
TRBJ2-1	TRBV6-6	NA	TGTGCCACCGACACGGTCAGCTCCTACAATGAGCAGTTCTTC	CATDTVSSYNEQFF
TRBJ2-3	TRBV6-5	TRBD2	TGTGCCAGCAGTACAGGACTAGCGGGAGGGCGAACGCAGTATTTT	CASSTGLAGGRTQYF
TRBJ2-5	TRBV23-1	TRBD2	TGCGCCAGCAGTCCCCTTCGGGGAGGGAAAGAGACCCAGTACTTC	CASSPLRGGKETQYF
TRBJ2-1	TRBV19	NA	TGTGCCAGTAGTCCTTTCCCGACAGGTTCGTCCTACAATGAGCAGTTCTTC	CASSPFPTGSSYNEQFF
TRBJ2-1	TRBV7-2	TRBD2	TGTGCCAGCAGCTTAGTAGTACTAGCGGGCGGTGAGCAGTTCTTC	CASSLVVLAGGEQFF
TRBJ2-1	TRBV7-2	TRBD1	TGTGCCAGCAGCCGTACAGGGGATGCCTACAATGAGCAGTTCTTC	CASSRTGDAYNEQFF
TRBJ2-5	TRBV10-3	NA	TGTGCCACCCGCCGGGACAAAGGTGGAGAGACCCAGTACTTC	CATRRDKGGETQYF
TRBJ2-3	TRBV4-2	NA	TGTGCCAGCAGCCAAGGAGATAGCAGAAGCACAGATACGCAGTATTTT	CASSQGDSRSTDTQYF
TRBJ2-3	TRBV5-1	NA	TGCGCCAGCAGCCTTACAGATACGCAGTATTTT	CASSLTDTQYF
TRBJ1-1	TRBV5-6	TRBD1	TGTGCCAGCACCCCAAACTTGGGACAGCCGAACACTGAAGCTTTCTTT	CASTPNLGQPNTEAFF